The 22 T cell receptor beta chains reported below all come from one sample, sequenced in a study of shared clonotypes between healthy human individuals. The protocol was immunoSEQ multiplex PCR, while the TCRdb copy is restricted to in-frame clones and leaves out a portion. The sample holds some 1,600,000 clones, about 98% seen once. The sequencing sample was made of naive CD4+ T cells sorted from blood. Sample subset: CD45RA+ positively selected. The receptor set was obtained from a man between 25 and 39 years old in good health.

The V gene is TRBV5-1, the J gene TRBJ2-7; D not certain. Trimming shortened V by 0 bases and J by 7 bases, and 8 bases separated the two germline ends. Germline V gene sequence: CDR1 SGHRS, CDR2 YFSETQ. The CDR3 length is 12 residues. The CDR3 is CASSLGLEEQYF. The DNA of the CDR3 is TGCGCCAGCAGCTTGGGACTCGAGGAGCAGTACTTC. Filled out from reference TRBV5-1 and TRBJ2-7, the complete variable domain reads KAGVTQTPRYLIKTRGQQVTLSCSPISGHRSVSWYQQTPGQGLQFLFEYFSETQRNKGNFPGRFSGRQFSNSRSEMNVSTLELGDSALYLCASSLGLEEQYFGPGTRLTVT.

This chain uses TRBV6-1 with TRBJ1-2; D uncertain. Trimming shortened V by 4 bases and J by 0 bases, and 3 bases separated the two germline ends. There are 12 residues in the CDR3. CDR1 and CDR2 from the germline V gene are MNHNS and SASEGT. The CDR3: CASSATNYGYTF. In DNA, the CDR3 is TGTGCCAGCAGTGCCACTAACTATGGCTACACCTTC.

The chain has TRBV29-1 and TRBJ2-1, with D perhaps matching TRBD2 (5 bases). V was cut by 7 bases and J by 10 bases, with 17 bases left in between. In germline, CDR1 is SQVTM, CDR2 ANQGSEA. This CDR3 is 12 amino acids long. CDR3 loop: CSAGLKPGEQFF. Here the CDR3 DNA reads TGCAGCGCCGGACTTAAGCCCGGGGAGCAGTTCTTC.

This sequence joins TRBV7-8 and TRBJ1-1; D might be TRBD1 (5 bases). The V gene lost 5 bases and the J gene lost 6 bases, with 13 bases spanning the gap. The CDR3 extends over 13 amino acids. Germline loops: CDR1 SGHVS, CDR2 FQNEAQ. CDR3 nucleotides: TGTGCCAGCAGCCTCCCGGGGGGATCTGAAGCTTTCTTT. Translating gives CASSLPGGSEAFF.

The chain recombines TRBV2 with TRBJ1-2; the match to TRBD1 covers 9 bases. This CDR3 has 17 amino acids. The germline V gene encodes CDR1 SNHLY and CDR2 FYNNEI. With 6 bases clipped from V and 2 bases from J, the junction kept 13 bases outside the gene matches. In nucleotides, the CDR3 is TGTGCCAGCAGGCCCCGGACAGGGGCCTCAACCAACTATGGCTACACCTTC. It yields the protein CASRPRTGASTNYGYTF.

Here the CDR3 reads CASSRLGLKTDTQYF. As DNA, the CDR3 is TGTGCCAGCAGCCGACTCGGACTAAAGACAGATACGCAGTATTTT. The rearrangement uses TRBV11-2 and TRBJ2-3; tentatively, D is TRBD2 (6 bases). CDR1 SGHAT and CDR2 FQNNGV come from the germline V gene. This CDR3 comprises 15 residues. The ends were cut back, 5 bases at V and 3 bases at J, with 15 bases in the middle.

The DNA for the CDR3 is TGTGCCAACAACCAGAGGACAGGGCTCTCTGGGGCCAACGTCCTGACTTTC. This codes for CANNQRTGLSGANVLTF. This chain joins TRBV5-8 and TRBJ2-6; the match to TRBD1 covers 8 bases. The trim removed 9 bases at V and 0 bases at J, leaving 11 bases unmatched. The germline gives CDR1 SGHTS, CDR2 YDEGEE. The CDR3 totals 17 residues.

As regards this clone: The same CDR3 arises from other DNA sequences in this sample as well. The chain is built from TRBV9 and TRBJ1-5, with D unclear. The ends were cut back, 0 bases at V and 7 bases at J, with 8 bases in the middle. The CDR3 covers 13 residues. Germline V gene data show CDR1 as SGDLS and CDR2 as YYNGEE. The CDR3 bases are TGTGCCAGCAGCGTAGATGGTGGGCAGCCCCAGCATTTT. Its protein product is CASSVDGGQPQHF. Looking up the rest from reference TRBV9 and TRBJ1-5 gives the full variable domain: DSGVTQTPKHLITATGQRVTLRCSPRSGDLSVYWYQQSLDQGLQFLIQYYNGEERAKGNILERFSAQQFPDLHSELNLSSLELGDSALYFCASSVDGGQPQHFGDGTRLSIL.

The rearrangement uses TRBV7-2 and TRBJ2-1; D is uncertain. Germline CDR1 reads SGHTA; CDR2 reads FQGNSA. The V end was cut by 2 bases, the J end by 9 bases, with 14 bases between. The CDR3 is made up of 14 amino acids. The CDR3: CASSLSRTAAEQFF. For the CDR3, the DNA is TGTGCCAGCAGCTTATCGAGGACGGCGGCTGAGCAGTTCTTC.

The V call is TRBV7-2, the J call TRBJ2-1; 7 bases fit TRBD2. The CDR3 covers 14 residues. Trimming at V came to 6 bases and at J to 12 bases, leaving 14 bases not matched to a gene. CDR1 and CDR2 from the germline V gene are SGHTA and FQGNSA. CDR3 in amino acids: CASSPGRESIRQFF. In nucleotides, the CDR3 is TGTGCCAGCAGTCCGGGGCGGGAGTCTATTCGGCAGTTCTTC.

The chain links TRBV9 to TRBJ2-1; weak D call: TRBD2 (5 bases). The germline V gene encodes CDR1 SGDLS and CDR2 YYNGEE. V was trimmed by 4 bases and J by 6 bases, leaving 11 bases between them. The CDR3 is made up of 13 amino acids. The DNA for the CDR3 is TGTGCCAGCAGCCCTCATGCGGGCAATGAGCAGTTCTTC. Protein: CASSPHAGNEQFF.

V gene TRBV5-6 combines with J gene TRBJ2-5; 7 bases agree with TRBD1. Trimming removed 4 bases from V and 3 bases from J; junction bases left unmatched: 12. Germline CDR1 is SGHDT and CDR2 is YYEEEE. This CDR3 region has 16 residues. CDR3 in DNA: TGTGCCAGCAGCCCCCCAGGGACAGCAAATGAAGAGACCCAGTACTTC. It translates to CASSPPGTANEETQYF. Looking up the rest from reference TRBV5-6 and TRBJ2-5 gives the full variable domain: DAGVTQSPTHLIKTRGQQVTLRCSPKSGHDTVSWYQQALGQGPQFIFQYYEEEERQRGNFPDRFSGHQFPNYSSELNVNALLLGDSALYLCASSPPGTANEETQYFGPGTRLLVL.

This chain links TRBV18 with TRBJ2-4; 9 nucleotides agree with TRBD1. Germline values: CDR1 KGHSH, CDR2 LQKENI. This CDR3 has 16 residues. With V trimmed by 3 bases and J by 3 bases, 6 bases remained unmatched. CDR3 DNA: TGTGCCAGCTCACCTTACGGGACAGGGTACAAAAACATTCAGTACTTC. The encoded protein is CASSPYGTGYKNIQYF.

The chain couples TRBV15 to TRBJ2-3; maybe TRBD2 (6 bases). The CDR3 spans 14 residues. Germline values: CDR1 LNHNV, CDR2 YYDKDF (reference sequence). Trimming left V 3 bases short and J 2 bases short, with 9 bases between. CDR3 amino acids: CATSSGGVTDTQYF. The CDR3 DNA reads TGTGCCACCAGCAGCGGCGGGGTCACAGATACGCAGTATTTT.

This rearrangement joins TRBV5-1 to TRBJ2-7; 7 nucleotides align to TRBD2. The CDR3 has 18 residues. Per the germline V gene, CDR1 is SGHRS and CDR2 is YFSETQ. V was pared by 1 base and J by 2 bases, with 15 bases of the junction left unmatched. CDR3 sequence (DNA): TGCGCCAGCAGCTTGAGGCCGGTGGGAGGGAATGCACCCTACGAGCAGTACTTC. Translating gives CASSLRPVGGNAPYEQYF.

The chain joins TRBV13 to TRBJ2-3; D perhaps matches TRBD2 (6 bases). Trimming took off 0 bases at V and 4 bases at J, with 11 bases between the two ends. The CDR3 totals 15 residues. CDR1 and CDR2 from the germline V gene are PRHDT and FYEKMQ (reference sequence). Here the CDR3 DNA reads TGTGCCAGCAGCTTAGGCAGGGCTAGCGCAGATACGCAGTATTTT. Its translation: CASSLGRASADTQYF.

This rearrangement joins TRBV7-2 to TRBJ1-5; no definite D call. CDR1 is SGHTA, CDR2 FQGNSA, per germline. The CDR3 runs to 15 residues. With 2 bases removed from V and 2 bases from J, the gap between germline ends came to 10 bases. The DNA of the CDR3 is TGTGCCAGCAGCTTATTCTGGGGTGGCAATCAGCCCCAGCATTTT. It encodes CASSLFWGGNQPQHF. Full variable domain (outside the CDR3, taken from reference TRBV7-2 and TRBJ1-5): GAGVSQSPSNKVTEKGKDVELRCDPISGHTALYWYRQSLGQGLEFLIYFQGNSAPDKSGLPSDRFSAERTGGSVSTLTIQRTQQEDSAVYLCASSLFWGGNQPQHFGDGTRLSIL.

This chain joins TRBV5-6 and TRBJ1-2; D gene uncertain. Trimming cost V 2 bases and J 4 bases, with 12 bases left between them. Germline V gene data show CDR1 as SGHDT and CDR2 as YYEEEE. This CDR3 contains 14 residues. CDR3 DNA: TGTGCCAGCAGCTTAGGGAGGGTTGGCTATGGCTACACCTTC. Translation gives CASSLGRVGYGYTF.

CDR3 amino acids: CASSLGSIYGYTF. The DNA of the CDR3 is TGTGCCAGCAGTTTGGGCAGCATCTATGGCTACACCTTC. The V call is TRBV28, the J call TRBJ1-2; no firm D call. CDR3 length equals 13 residues. Trimming cost V 3 bases and J 4 bases, with 9 bases left between them. CDR1 MDHEN and CDR2 SYDVKM come from the germline V gene.

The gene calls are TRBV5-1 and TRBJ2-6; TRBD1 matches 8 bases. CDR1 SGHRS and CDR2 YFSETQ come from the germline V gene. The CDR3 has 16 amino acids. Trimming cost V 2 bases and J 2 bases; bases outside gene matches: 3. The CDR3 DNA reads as TGCGCCAGCAGCTTACCGACAGGGGCTGGGGCCAACGTCCTGACTTTC. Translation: CASSLPTGAGANVLTF.

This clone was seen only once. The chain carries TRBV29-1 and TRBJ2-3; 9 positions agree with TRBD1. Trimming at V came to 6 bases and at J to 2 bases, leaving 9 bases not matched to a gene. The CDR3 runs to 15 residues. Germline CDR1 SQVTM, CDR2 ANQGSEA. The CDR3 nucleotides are TGCAGCGTAGTACCGGGACAGGGCCCCACAGATACGCAGTATTTT. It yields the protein CSVVPGQGPTDTQYF.

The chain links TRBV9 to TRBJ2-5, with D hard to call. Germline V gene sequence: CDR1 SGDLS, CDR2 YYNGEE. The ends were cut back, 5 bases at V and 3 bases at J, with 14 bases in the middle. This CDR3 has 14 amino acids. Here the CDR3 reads CASSETLNEETQYF. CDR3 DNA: TGTGCCAGCAGTGAAACGTTGAACGAAGAGACCCAGTACTTC.